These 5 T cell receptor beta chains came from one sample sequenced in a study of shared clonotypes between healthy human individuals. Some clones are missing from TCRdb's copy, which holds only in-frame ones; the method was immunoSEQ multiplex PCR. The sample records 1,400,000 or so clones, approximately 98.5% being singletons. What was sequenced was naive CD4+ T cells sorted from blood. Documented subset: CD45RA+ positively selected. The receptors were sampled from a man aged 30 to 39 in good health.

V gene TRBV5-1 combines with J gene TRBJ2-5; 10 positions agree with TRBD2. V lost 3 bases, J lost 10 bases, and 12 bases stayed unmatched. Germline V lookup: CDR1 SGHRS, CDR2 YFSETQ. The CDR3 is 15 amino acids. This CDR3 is CASSSEGIAGGSQYF. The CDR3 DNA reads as TGCGCCAGCAGCTCCGAAGGTATAGCGGGAGGAAGCCAGTACTTC. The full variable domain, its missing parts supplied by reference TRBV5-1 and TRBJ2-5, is KAGVTQTPRYLIKTRGQQVTLSCSPISGHRSVSWYQQTPGQGLQFLFEYFSETQRNKGNFPGRFSGRQFSNSRSEMNVSTLELGDSALYLCASSSEGIAGGSQYFGPGTRLLVL.

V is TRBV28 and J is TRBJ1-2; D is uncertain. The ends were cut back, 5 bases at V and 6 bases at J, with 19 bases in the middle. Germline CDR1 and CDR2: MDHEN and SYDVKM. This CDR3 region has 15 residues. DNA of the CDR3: TGTGCCAGCAGTGCCCCCTTGACTACGATAAATGGCTACACCTTC. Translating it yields CASSAPLTTINGYTF.

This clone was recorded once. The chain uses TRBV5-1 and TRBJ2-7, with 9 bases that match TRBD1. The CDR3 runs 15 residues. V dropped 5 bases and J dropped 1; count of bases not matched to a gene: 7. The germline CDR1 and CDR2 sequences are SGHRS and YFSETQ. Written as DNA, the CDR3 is TGCGCCAGCAGAAAACAGGGGGCGGTATCCTACGAGCAGTACTTC. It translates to CASRKQGAVSYEQYF.

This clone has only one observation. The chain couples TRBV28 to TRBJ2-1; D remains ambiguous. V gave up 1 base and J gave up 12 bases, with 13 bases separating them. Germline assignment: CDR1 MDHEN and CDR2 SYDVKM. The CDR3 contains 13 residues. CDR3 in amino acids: CASSLLGPSGQFF. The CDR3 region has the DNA TGTGCCAGCAGTTTATTAGGTCCTTCTGGGCAGTTCTTC. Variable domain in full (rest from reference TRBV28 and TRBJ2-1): DVKVTQSSRYLVKRTGEKVFLECVQDMDHENMFWYRQDPGLGLRLIYFSYDVKMKEKGDIPEGYSVSREKKERFSLILESASTNQTSMYLCASSLLGPSGQFFGPGTRLTVL.

CDR3 protein: CASSLGQGKSEKLFF. The CDR3 coding sequence is TGCGCCAGCAGCTTGGGACAGGGGAAAAGTGAAAAACTGTTTTTT. The gene calls are TRBV5-1 and TRBJ1-4; 8 bases align to TRBD1. Trimming cost V 0 bases and J 7 bases; bases outside gene matches: 5. Germline CDR1 and CDR2: SGHRS and YFSETQ. The CDR3 spans 15 residues.